The 31 T cell receptor beta chains below were found in one sample sequenced in a study of cytomegalovirus exposure and HLA in healthy donors. Vbeta (60) and Jbeta (13) primers were used in the PCR. The protocol was immunoSEQ multiplex PCR, while the TCRdb copy is restricted to in-frame clones and leaves out a portion. The data hold some 170,000 clones, with under 85% observed a single time. The sequencing sample was made of PBMCs. The receptor source for this set is a woman aged 25 to 39 in good health and CMV-seronegative.

V usage is TRBV6-5 and J usage is TRBJ1-1; 9 bases map to TRBD1. Trimming at V came to 5 bases and at J to 4 bases, leaving 8 bases not matched to a gene. The CDR3 is 15 residues long. Germline loops: CDR1 MNHEY, CDR2 SVGAGI. CDR3 amino acids: CASSPGTGSLTEAFF. The CDR3 DNA is TGTGCCAGCAGTCCCGGGACAGGGAGTCTCACTGAAGCTTTCTTT.

The chain combines TRBV29-1 with TRBJ1-2; weak D call: TRBD1 (6 bases). This CDR3 contains 14 residues. The V gene's germline CDR1 is SQVTM and CDR2 ANQGSEA. The V end lost 6 bases, the J end lost 0 bases, and 14 bases lay between the germline ends. CDR3 in DNA: TGCAGCGTCCACGCACAGGGAGCTAACTATGGCTACACCTTC. Its protein is CSVHAQGANYGYTF.

This clone has only a few counts. This chain uses TRBV19 with TRBJ1-1; D might be TRBD1 (5 bases). Trimming stripped 0 bases from V and 3 bases from J, with 14 bases between. The CDR3 sequence is 16 residues long. The germline V gene has CDR1 LNHDA and CDR2 SQIVND (reference sequence). The CDR3 loop is CASSIDLGVVDTEAFF. The CDR3 bases are TGTGCCAGTAGTATAGACCTAGGGGTTGTGGACACTGAAGCTTTCTTT.

The gene calls are TRBV7-6 and TRBJ2-3; the match to TRBD2 covers 10 bases. J was trimmed by 0 bases and V by 1 base; bases with no gene match: 7. The CDR3 contains 18 residues. Germline values: CDR1 SGHVS, CDR2 FNYEAQ. DNA for the CDR3: TGTGCCAGCAGCTTAGGTCCTAGCGGGAGAGAGAGCACAGATACGCAGTATTTT. Its protein is CASSLGPSGRESTDTQYF. Combining the CDR3 with reference TRBV7-6 and TRBJ2-3 gives the whole variable domain GAGVSQSPRYKVTKRGQDVALRCDPISGHVSLYWYRQALGQGPEFLTYFNYEAQQDKSGLPNDRFSAERPEGSISTLTIQRTEQRDSAMYRCASSLGPSGRESTDTQYFGPGTRLTVL.

This clone was counted a few times. The genes are TRBV19 and TRBJ1-2; TRBD1 matches 7 bases. CDR3 size: 12 residues. The germline V gene has CDR1 LNHDA and CDR2 SQIVND (reference sequence). The V segment lost 11 bases and the J segment 4 bases; nucleotides outside the gene matches: 7. The CDR3, as DNA: TGTGCCCGCTTCGGGACAGCCTATGGCTACACCTTC. Encoded protein: CARFGTAYGYTF.

The genes are TRBV9 and TRBJ1-5; D is undetermined. The CDR3 covers 15 residues. Germline CDR1 and CDR2: SGDLS and YYNGEE. Trimming took off 3 bases at V and 0 bases at J, with 10 bases between the two ends. CDR3 bases: TGTGCCAGCAGCGGCCCCCCCTATAGCAATCAGCCCCAGCATTTT. It translates to CASSGPPYSNQPQHF.

The chain couples TRBV7-2 to TRBJ1-5; 7 bases map to TRBD1. V was clipped by 4 bases and J by 0 bases; unmatched bases: 9. Germline V CDR1 and CDR2: SGHTA, FQGNSA. The CDR3 contains 17 residues. The CDR3 DNA reads TGTGCCAGCAGCTGGGGGACAGCCGGATATAGCAATCAGCCCCAGCATTTT. It translates to CASSWGTAGYSNQPQHF.

V gene TRBV5-1 combines with J gene TRBJ1-4; 9 bases are a match to TRBD1. The CDR3 is 14 residues long. V gave up 5 bases and J gave up 6 bases; unmatched junction bases: 5. CDR1 and CDR2 (germline): SGHRS, YFSETQ. The CDR3 nucleotides are TGCGCCAGCAGTTCCGGGACAGGGCATGAAAAACTGTTTTTT. Protein sequence: CASSSGTGHEKLFF.

The rearrangement joins TRBV7-8 to TRBJ1-1; D is uncertain. Deletions cut 5 bases from V and 5 bases from J, with 12 bases between. The germline gives CDR1 SGHVS, CDR2 FQNEAQ. The CDR3 covers 13 residues. The CDR3 DNA reads as TGTGCCAGCAGCCCATCGGTGAGAACTGAAGCTTTCTTT. Translating it yields CASSPSVRTEAFF. Based on the CDR3 plus reference TRBV7-8 and TRBJ1-1, the full variable domain is GAGVSQSPRYKVAKRGQDVALRCDPISGHVSLFWYQQALGQGPEFLTYFQNEAQLDKSGLPSDRFFAERPEGSVSTLKIQRTQQEDSAVYLCASSPSVRTEAFFGQGTRLTVV.

This clone was observed a few times. The rearrangement links TRBV4-1 to TRBJ1-2; D call uncertain. The CDR3 length is 16 residues. Germline loops: CDR1 MGHRA, CDR2 YSYEKL. The V end lost 1 base, the J end lost 0 bases, and 12 bases lay between the germline ends. CDR3 region: CASSQAQIIANYGYTF. The CDR3 nucleotides read TGCGCCAGCAGCCAAGCCCAGATAATCGCTAACTATGGCTACACCTTC.

The rearrangement links TRBV7-3 to TRBJ2-1; 13 nucleotides align to TRBD2. The CDR3 has 15 amino acids. CDR1 is SGHTA, CDR2 FQGTGA, per germline. V lost 6 bases and J lost 8; bases outside the gene matches: 7. In DNA, the CDR3 is TGTGCCAGCAGGCCTACTAGCGGGGGGGCGTATGAGCAGTTCTTC. Amino acid sequence: CASRPTSGGAYEQFF. Filled out from reference TRBV7-3 and TRBJ2-1, the complete variable domain reads GAGVSQTPSNKVTEKGKYVELRCDPISGHTALYWYRQSLGQGPEFLIYFQGTGAADDSGLPNDRFFAVRPEGSVSTLKIQRTERGDSAVYLCASRPTSGGAYEQFFGPGTRLTVL.

This rearrangement joins TRBV5-1 to TRBJ2-2; TRBD1 agrees at 12 bases. This CDR3 spans 16 amino acids. Per germline, CDR1 SGHRS and CDR2 YFSETQ. With 6 bases clipped from V and 0 bases from J, the junction kept 3 bases outside the gene matches. The CDR3, as DNA: TGCGCCAGCACCGGGACAGGGGGCGCGAACACCGGGGAGCTGTTTTTT. Translating it yields CASTGTGGANTGELFF.

This CDR3 reads CASSVVTGGFTEAFF. CDR3 nucleotide sequence: TGTGCCAGCAGCGTAGTGACAGGGGGCTTCACTGAAGCTTTCTTT. J is TRBJ1-1 and V is TRBV9; TRBD1 agrees at 10 bases. The trim removed 0 bases at V and 4 bases at J, leaving 3 bases unmatched. This CDR3 has 15 residues. Germline values: CDR1 SGDLS, CDR2 YYNGEE.

This sequence joins TRBV6-5 and TRBJ1-2; 7 nucleotides agree with TRBD1. The germline gives CDR1 MNHEY, CDR2 SVGAGI. This CDR3 comprises 13 residues. V lost 3 bases to trimming and J lost 3 bases; unmatched junction nucleotides: 1. CDR3 in amino acids: CASSYGQDYGYTF. The CDR3 bases are TGTGCCAGCAGTTATGGACAGGACTATGGCTACACCTTC.

This clone came up a few times. The V and J genes are TRBV18 and TRBJ1-1; D gene uncertain. This CDR3 contains 13 residues. Per the germline V gene, CDR1 is KGHSH and CDR2 is LQKENI. Trimming shortened V by 2 bases and J by 3 bases, and 7 bases separated the two germline ends. CDR3 sequence (DNA): TGTGCCAGCTCACCAAGCGCCGACACTGAAGCTTTCTTT. Translated: CASSPSADTEAFF.

A few counts support this clone. The J gene is TRBJ2-7, the V gene TRBV19; 7 bases line up with TRBD2. Germline V CDR1 and CDR2: LNHDA, SQIVND (reference sequence). Unmatched junction bases numbered 7, after V lost 2 bases and J lost 3 bases. This CDR3 is built from 15 residues. The CDR3 loop reads CASSIFQRGDYEQYF. The DNA of the CDR3 is TGTGCCAGTAGTATATTTCAGCGGGGTGACTACGAGCAGTACTTC. Based on the CDR3 plus reference TRBV19 and TRBJ2-7, the full variable domain is DGGITQSPKYLFRKEGQNVTLSCEQNLNHDAMYWYRQDPGQGLRLIYYSQIVNDFQKGDIAEGYSVSREKKESFPLTVTSAQKNPTAFYLCASSIFQRGDYEQYFGPGTRLTVT.

The J gene is TRBJ1-1, the V gene TRBV7-9; D is unclear. This CDR3 has 14 residues. Germline V gene lookup returns CDR1 SEHNR and CDR2 FQNEAQ (reference sequence). V shed 3 bases and J shed 0 bases, with 8 bases lying between them. In nucleotides, the CDR3 is TGTGCCAGCAGCTTGTTGGGCATGAACACTGAAGCTTTCTTT. Translating it yields CASSLLGMNTEAFF.

This rearrangement joins TRBV7-2 to TRBJ2-3, with D perhaps TRBD1 (5 bases). The V gene's germline CDR1 is SGHTA and CDR2 FQGNSA. The germline V and J ends were trimmed by 5 bases and 0 bases, with 12 bases remaining between them. The CDR3 has 15 amino acids. This chain's CDR3 is CASSLLGASTDTQYF. CDR3 nucleotide sequence: TGTGCCAGCAGCCTATTAGGGGCTAGCACAGATACGCAGTATTTT.

The rearrangement joins TRBV2 to TRBJ1-2; D unresolved. This CDR3 is built from 16 residues. V lost 0 bases, J lost 5 bases, and 16 bases lay in between. The germline V gene has CDR1 SNHLY and CDR2 FYNNEI. CDR3 nucleotides: TGTGCCAGCAGTGAAGCGCTGACTCAAACCGGGTATGGCTACACCTTC. Its protein is CASSEALTQTGYGYTF.

V and J are TRBV4-3 and TRBJ1-2; D is uncertain. There are 13 residues in the CDR3. Germline values: CDR1 LGHNA, CDR2 YSLEER. Trimming left V 0 bases short and J 4 bases short, with 6 bases between. The DNA for the CDR3 is TGCGCCAGCAGCCAAGACAGATCCTATGGCTACACCTTC. Amino acids: CASSQDRSYGYTF.

This chain joins TRBV2 and TRBJ1-2; 10 nucleotides agree with TRBD1. CDR3 length equals 15 residues. Germline lookup yields CDR1 SNHLY and CDR2 FYNNEI. The V gene end was trimmed by 6 bases and the J gene end by 5 bases; junction bases not matched to a gene: 9. CDR3 sequence: CASRRTGGEGYGYTF. The CDR3 DNA reads TGTGCCAGCAGGAGGACAGGGGGAGAGGGGTATGGCTACACCTTC.

The chain employs TRBV4-2 and TRBJ1-1; the D is unclear. Per germline, CDR1 LGHNA and CDR2 YNFKEQ. The V gene lost 0 bases and the J gene lost 4 bases, with 12 bases spanning the gap. This CDR3 is 15 amino acids long. The CDR3 DNA sequence: TGTGCCAGCAGCCAAGACGCTTTCGGGGTCACTGAAGCTTTCTTT. It yields the protein CASSQDAFGVTEAFF.

The J gene is TRBJ2-7, the V gene TRBV19; 10 nucleotides agree with TRBD2. V lost 6 bases to trimming and J lost 4 bases; unmatched junction nucleotides: 3. CDR1 is LNHDA and CDR2 is SQIVND in the germline V gene (reference sequence). This CDR3 is 13 amino acids long. The DNA for the CDR3 is TGTGCCAGTAGCCTACTAGCGGGGTACGAGCAGTACTTC. Encoded protein: CASSLLAGYEQYF.

This clone was found a few times. The chain uses TRBV29-1 and TRBJ2-7; 12 bases align to TRBD2. The germline V gene encodes CDR1 SQVTM and CDR2 ANQGSEA. CDR3 size: 15 residues. Trimming removed 6 bases from V and 7 bases from J; junction bases left unmatched: 13. This CDR3 is CSVAILAGGPREQYF. The CDR3 DNA sequence: TGCAGCGTGGCAATCCTAGCGGGGGGGCCGCGGGAGCAGTACTTC.

V gene TRBV27 combines with J gene TRBJ2-7; D perhaps matches TRBD1 (5 bases). The CDR3 sequence is 15 residues long. V lost 2 bases and J 2 bases, leaving 13 bases between the germline ends. Germline CDR1 and CDR2: MNHEY and SMNVEV (reference sequence). CDR3 bases: TGTGCCAGCAGTTTACTGCCGACAGAGACCTACGAGCAGTACTTC. This encodes CASSLLPTETYEQYF.

The chain couples TRBV7-6 to TRBJ2-7, with a weak D call TRBD2 (5 bases). The CDR3 loop spans 16 amino acids. Germline V CDR1 and CDR2: SGHVS, FNYEAQ. With 5 bases removed from V and 1 base from J, the gap between germline ends came to 18 bases. The CDR3 nucleotides are TGTGCCAGCAGCCCCCTCGGGATACAGCTATCCTACGAGCAGTACTTC. This translates into CASSPLGIQLSYEQYF.

This clone was found once. This chain links TRBV6-5 with TRBJ1-2; the match to TRBD1 covers 7 bases. CDR3 length equals 15 residues. V trimming: 5 bases; J trimming: 8 bases; junction bases outside the gene matches: 14. Germline CDR1 and CDR2: MNHEY and SVGAGI. The CDR3 region has the DNA TGTGCCAGCAGTCTCACCAGGGGGGATACAATGGGCTACACCTTC. Its translation is CASSLTRGDTMGYTF.

The chain uses TRBV7-9 and TRBJ1-2; 7 bases fit TRBD1. This CDR3 is 15 amino acids long. CDR1 and CDR2 (germline): SEHNR, FQNEAQ (reference sequence). V was pared by 5 bases and J by 1 base, with 7 bases of the junction left unmatched. The CDR3 coding sequence is TGTGCCAGCAGCCGACCGGGACAGCTTAACTATGGCTACACCTTC. Its protein is CASSRPGQLNYGYTF.

This chain links TRBV4-2 with TRBJ2-7; 9 bases agree with TRBD2. Germline CDR1 and CDR2: LGHNA and YNFKEQ. The CDR3 sequence is 17 residues long. V shed 1 base, J shed 6 bases, and the junction held 13 bases outside the gene matches. The CDR3 reads CASSQGALAGEPSEQYF. The CDR3 region has the DNA TGTGCCAGCAGCCAAGGGGCTTTAGCGGGAGAGCCGTCCGAGCAGTACTTC.

This clone was observed a handful of times. This rearrangement joins TRBV27 to TRBJ2-7; 15 nucleotides agree with TRBD2. The V and J ends lost 6 bases and 4 bases, in that order; junction bases with no gene match: 7. Germline V gene lookup returns CDR1 MNHEY and CDR2 SMNVEV (reference sequence). The CDR3 sequence is 16 residues long. CDR3 residues: CASRGLAGGESYEQYF. In DNA, the CDR3 is TGTGCCAGCAGAGGACTAGCGGGAGGGGAGTCTTACGAGCAGTACTTC.

The chain employs TRBV4-1 and TRBJ1-2; 7 bases agree with TRBD1. The CDR3 consists of 16 residues. Trimming cost V 4 bases and J 2 bases; bases outside gene matches: 10. Germline loops: CDR1 MGHRA, CDR2 YSYEKL. In nucleotides, the CDR3 is TGCGCCAGCAGCCCACAACCGGGACAGCTAAACTATGGCTACACCTTC. Amino acids: CASSPQPGQLNYGYTF.